This paragraph covers one T cell receptor (beta chain) sequence. Clones were read by immunoSEQ multiplex PCR, and TCRdb kept only the in-frame ones, dropping some. Of more than 60,000 clones in the sample, approximately 83% were seen once. The ends lost 2 bases at V and 3 bases at J; junction bases unmatched: 3. This CDR3 is 15 amino acids long. Germline CDR1 and CDR2: SGHKS and YYEKEE (reference sequence). The sample originates from a study of Tregs in tolerant kidney transplant recipients. The chain combines TRBV5-5 with TRBJ2-2, with TRBD1 identical over 8 bases. This clonotype originated in a human donor who received a combined kidney and bone marrow transplant. Source: Tregs from blood, taken before the transplant. CDR3 in amino acids: CASSFHRGDTGELFF. Written as DNA, the CDR3 is TGTGCCAGCAGCTTCCACAGGGGGGACACCGGGGAGCTGTTTTTT.